The 12 T cell receptor beta chains below were found in one sample sequenced in a study of cytomegalovirus exposure and HLA in healthy donors. Both 60 Vbeta primers and 13 Jbeta primers went into the PCR. The data were produced by immunoSEQ multiplex PCR, yet TCRdb's version contains in-frame clones alone and is incomplete. Here the sample table reports roughly 55,000 clones. The specimen sequenced was PBMCs. These receptors were obtained from a woman in her fifties or sixties in good health and CMV-seropositive.

This chain connects TRBV6-6 to TRBJ2-2; perhaps TRBD1 as D (5 bases). V lost 6 bases and J lost 0, with 14 bases in between. This CDR3 region has 16 residues. Germline assignment: CDR1 MNHNY and CDR2 SVGAGI (reference sequence). DNA of the CDR3: TGTGCCAGCAGCTTAAGGCAGGGCTCGAACACCGGGGAGCTGTTTTTT. This encodes CASSLRQGSNTGELFF.

This chain connects TRBV19 to TRBJ1-5, with TRBD1 identical over 8 bases. This CDR3 contains 14 residues. Losses at the gene ends were 5 bases for V and 7 bases for J; bases not matched to a gene: 7. Germline CDR1 reads LNHDA; CDR2 reads SQIVND (reference sequence). The CDR3 is CASSVTGARQPQHF. In DNA form, the CDR3 reads TGTGCCAGTAGTGTGACAGGGGCCCGCCAGCCCCAGCATTTT.

The rearrangement joins TRBV7-9 to TRBJ2-2, with 8 bases identical to TRBD1. Germline values: CDR1 SEHNR, CDR2 FQNEAQ (reference sequence). CDR3 size: 13 residues. Unmatched junction bases numbered 0, after V lost 8 bases and J lost 1 base. As DNA, the CDR3 is TGTGCCAGCGGGACAGGGAACACCGGGGAGCTGTTTTTT. This gives the protein CASGTGNTGELFF.

The chain has TRBV28 and TRBJ2-5, with TRBD2 matching 8 bases. Germline values: CDR1 MDHEN, CDR2 SYDVKM. Germline trimming cut 6 bases from V and 5 bases from J; bases unmatched to any gene: 8. This CDR3 is built from 14 residues. CDR3 in DNA: TGTGCCAGCAGAATTCCCGGGACTAGGGAGACCCAGTACTTC. Translating gives CASRIPGTRETQYF.

The chain recombines TRBV7-8 with TRBJ2-1, with D perhaps TRBD2 (6 bases). Per the germline V gene, CDR1 is SGHVS and CDR2 is FQNEAQ. V lost 6 bases, J lost 0 bases, and 9 bases lay in between. The CDR3 is made up of 14 amino acids. The CDR3 region is CASSRDSSYNEQFF. The CDR3 DNA reads as TGTGCCAGCAGTCGGGACTCCTCCTACAATGAGCAGTTCTTC.

This rearrangement joins TRBV6-6 to TRBJ1-5; D ambiguous. The CDR3 is 14 amino acids. CDR1 and CDR2 (germline): MNHNY, SVGAGI (reference sequence). Between the trimmed V and J ends, which lost 4 bases and 0 bases, there was a span of 7 bases. CDR3 sequence: CASSFTDSNQPQHF. The CDR3 nucleotides read TGTGCCAGCAGTTTCACAGATAGCAATCAGCCCCAGCATTTT.

The CDR3 region is CASGGRSYEQYF. The CDR3 DNA reads TGTGCCAGCGGGGGCCGCTCCTACGAGCAGTACTTC. V and J are TRBV7-9 and TRBJ2-7; possible D gene TRBD1, 6 bases. The V gene lost 8 bases and the J gene lost 0 bases, with 8 bases spanning the gap. The CDR3 runs 12 residues. Germline V lookup: CDR1 SEHNR, CDR2 FQNEAQ (reference sequence).

The genes are TRBV2 and TRBJ1-1; TRBD1 is a possible D gene (6 bases). The germline V gene has CDR1 SNHLY and CDR2 FYNNEI. The CDR3 runs 14 residues. The V end was cut by 6 bases, the J end by 6 bases, with 17 bases between. The CDR3 nucleotides are TGTGCCAGCAGGGGGGCGCGGGGGGCATCTGAAGCTTTCTTT. Residues: CASRGARGASEAFF.

This chain joins TRBV4-3 and TRBJ2-7; 7 bases line up with TRBD2. CDR1 LGHNA and CDR2 YSLEER come from the germline V gene. The junction had 13 bases not matched to a gene; V was cut back by 0 bases and J by 2 bases. CDR3 length: 18 residues. The CDR3 sequence is CASSQDLARSSGAYEQYF. The CDR3 bases are TGCGCCAGCAGCCAAGACCTTGCGCGCTCTAGCGGAGCCTACGAGCAGTACTTC.

This chain connects TRBV7-9 to TRBJ1-5, with a weak D call TRBD1 (6 bases). The CDR3 totals 16 residues. CDR1 SEHNR and CDR2 FQNEAQ come from the germline V gene (reference sequence). Trimming shortened V by 0 bases and J by 4 bases, and 13 bases separated the two germline ends. CDR3 in amino acids: CASSLATGQGNQPQHF. The CDR3 DNA is TGTGCCAGCAGCTTAGCGACGGGGCAGGGGAATCAGCCCCAGCATTTT.

V gene TRBV7-8 combines with J gene TRBJ2-7; D is unresolved. The CDR3 is 13 amino acids. V lost 1 base to trimming and J lost 0 bases, with 4 bases between them. Germline V CDR1 and CDR2: SGHVS, FQNEAQ. The CDR3 DNA reads as TGTGCCAGCAGCTTAGGCGTCTCCTACGAGCAGTACTTC. This translates into CASSLGVSYEQYF. The whole variable domain, filled in from reference TRBV7-8 and TRBJ2-7, reads GAGVSQSPRYKVAKRGQDVALRCDPISGHVSLFWYQQALGQGPEFLTYFQNEAQLDKSGLPSDRFFAERPEGSVSTLKIQRTQQEDSAVYLCASSLGVSYEQYFGPGTRLTVT.

This chain uses TRBV10-2 with TRBJ1-1; possible D gene TRBD1, 5 bases. The CDR3 runs 15 residues. Per germline, CDR1 WSHSY and CDR2 SAAADI. V lost 3 bases and J lost 4, with 15 bases in between. In nucleotides, the CDR3 is TGCGCCAGCAGTGAATCCCAGGGTTTGGGCACTGAAGCTTTCTTT. It encodes CASSESQGLGTEAFF.